The 14 T cell receptor beta chains listed next were all sequenced from one sample in a study of regulatory T cells in long-lasting Graves disease. Arm-PCR of CDR3 regions and iRepertoire HTBI primers were used to build TCR beta libraries. One entry per CDR3 protein, called by TCRdb with MiXCR from the multiplex PCR reads. The sample records fewer than 550,000 distinct CDR3 sequences, about 16% being singletons. Time point of the sample: newly diagnosed GD, antithyroid drugs for less than 3 months. There was RNA extracted from PBMCs, and the TCR library was made from it. These same data were also listed under a study on T cells in Graves' hyperthyroidism and ophthalmopathy.

The sequencing here drew on peripheral blood mononuclear cells (PBMCs), taken at new diagnosis, from a patient treated with antithyroid drugs. These receptors all come from a woman aged 35 to 59 with Graves disease.

Ten or more counts support this clonotype. V is TRBV12-3 or TRBV12-4 and J is TRBJ2-3; D unclear. This CDR3 has 16 residues. V shed 4 bases and J shed 2 bases, with 16 bases lying between them. CDR3 amino acids: CASSSDQTLYTDTQYF. The CDR3 nucleotides read TGTGCCAGCAGTTCCGACCAGACACTCTACACAGATACGCAGTATTTT.

The CDR3 loop is CASSVVGTGVYGYTF. The CDR3 DNA reads TGTGCCAGCAGCGTAGTAGGGACAGGGGTCTATGGCTACACCTTC. The genes are TRBV9 and TRBJ1-2; 10 bases match TRBD1. Germline CDR1 is SGDLS and CDR2 is YYNGEE. The CDR3 length is 15 residues. The V gene end was trimmed by 0 bases and the J gene end by 4 bases; junction bases not matched to a gene: 3.

The chain links TRBV11-2 to TRBJ2-6; 7 bases are shared with TRBD1. The CDR3 has 15 amino acids. CDR1 is SGHAT and CDR2 is FQNNGV in the germline V gene. The junction had 1 base not matched to a gene; V was cut back by 3 bases and J by 2 bases. The CDR3 nucleotides are TGTGCCAGCAGCTTTGACAGGGCTGGGGCCAACGTCCTGACTTTC. This translates into CASSFDRAGANVLTF.

This clonotype was counted a single time. The J gene is TRBJ1-4, the V gene TRBV9; a weak D match, TRBD1 (5 bases). Trimming stripped 0 bases from V and 8 bases from J, with 14 bases between. CDR1 SGDLS and CDR2 YYNGEE come from the germline V gene. The CDR3 runs to 15 residues. The CDR3 region is CASSVALGPSEKLFF. CDR3 nucleotide sequence: TGTGCCAGCAGCGTAGCTCTGGGACCTAGCGAAAAACTGTTTTTT. Together with reference TRBV9 and TRBJ1-4, the CDR3 gives the full variable domain: DSGVTQTPKHLITATGQRVTLRCSPRSGDLSVYWYQQSLDQGLQFLIQYYNGEERAKGNILERFSAQQFPDLHSELNLSSLELGDSALYFCASSVALGPSEKLFFGSGTQLSVL.

This clonotype was found a few times. The chain links TRBV18 to TRBJ1-1; 7 bases align to TRBD1. The germline gives CDR1 KGHSH, CDR2 LQKENI. The CDR3 sequence is 15 residues long. The V segment lost 2 bases and the J segment 4 bases; nucleotides outside the gene matches: 7. CDR3 coding DNA: TGTGCCAGCTCACCAAGAGGGGGCCAGGGCACTGAAGCTTTCTTT. It codes for CASSPRGGQGTEAFF.

At least ten counts were recorded for this clonotype. V is TRBV5-6 and J is TRBJ1-2; 8 bases agree with TRBD1. CDR3 size: 15 residues. J gave up 3 bases and V 5 bases, and 9 bases lay outside the gene matches. Germline lookup yields CDR1 SGHDT and CDR2 YYEEEE. This CDR3 is CASRPGQGGDYGYTF. CDR3 coding DNA: TGTGCCAGCAGACCTGGACAGGGTGGTGACTATGGCTACACCTTC.

This chain connects TRBV5-4 to TRBJ2-6, with TRBD2 as a possible D gene (6 bases). This CDR3 has 17 residues. The germline V gene encodes CDR1 SGHNT and CDR2 YYREEE (reference sequence). Trimming stripped 10 bases from V and 0 bases from J, with 20 bases between. The CDR3 region has the DNA TGTGCCTCTTCACTAGCCCCTACGAGCTCTGGGGCCAACGTCCTGACTTTC. Protein product: CASSLAPTSSGANVLTF. Full variable domain (missing parts from reference TRBV5-4 and TRBJ2-6): ETGVTQSPTHLIKTRGQQVTLRCSSQSGHNTVSWYQQALGQGPQFIFQYYREEENGRGNFPPRFSGLQFPNYSSELNVNALELDDSALYLCASSLAPTSSGANVLTFGAGSRLTVL.

The table lists this clonotype with many counts. The chain carries TRBV12-3 or TRBV12-4 and TRBJ1-1; D is unclear. The V end lost 8 bases, the J end lost 3 bases, and 16 bases lay between the germline ends. This CDR3 region has 14 residues. The chain's CDR3 is CASLPDLLYTEAFF. CDR3 sequence (DNA): TGTGCCAGCCTCCCGGACCTCCTGTACACTGAAGCTTTCTTT.

This clonotype was detected a few times. This sequence joins TRBV7-2 and TRBJ1-1, with D uncertain. CDR1 and CDR2 (germline): SGHTA, FQGNSA. The CDR3 has 12 residues. Trimming left V 2 bases short and J 3 bases short, with 4 bases between. Here the CDR3 DNA reads TGTGCCAGCAGCTTAATCTACACTGAAGCTTTCTTT. It is translated as CASSLIYTEAFF.

Many counts were recorded for this clonotype. The chain links TRBV11-2 to TRBJ1-2, with D uncertain. Trimming took 5 bases from V and 4 from J, leaving 11 bases between them. The CDR3 has 13 amino acids. Germline-derived CDR1 and CDR2 are SGHAT and FQNNGV. The CDR3 DNA is TGTGCCAGCAGCCCCCCGATAGGCTATGGCTACACCTTC. This gives the protein CASSPPIGYGYTF.

This clonotype was observed a few times. The chain couples TRBV7-9 to TRBJ1-1; no reliable D call. V gave up 6 bases and J gave up 1 base, with 12 bases separating them. Germline V CDR1 and CDR2: SEHNR, FQNEAQ (reference sequence). The CDR3 contains 14 residues. The CDR3 sequence is CASRLSESNTEAFF. In nucleotides, the CDR3 is TGTGCCAGCAGGTTGTCCGAGTCGAACACTGAAGCTTTCTTT. Using reference TRBV7-9 and TRBJ1-1 for the parts outside the CDR3, the full variable domain is DTGVSQNPRHKITKRGQNVTFRCDPISEHNRLYWYRQTLGQGPEFLTYFQNEAQLEKSRLLSDRFSAERPKGSFSTLEIQRTEQGDSAMYLCASRLSESNTEAFFGQGTRLTVV.

The chain joins TRBV13 to TRBJ2-2, with 7 bases fitting TRBD2. CDR3 size: 15 residues. J gave up 3 bases and V 8 bases, and 9 bases lay outside the gene matches. The germline CDR1 and CDR2 sequences are PRHDT and FYEKMQ (reference sequence). The CDR3 reads CASRSTAGYTGELFF. CDR3 nucleotides: TGTGCCAGCCGGTCAACAGCGGGGTACACCGGGGAGCTGTTTTTT. Full variable domain (missing parts from reference TRBV13 and TRBJ2-2): AAGVIQSPRHLIKEKRETATLKCYPIPRHDTVYWYQQGPGQDPQFLISFYEKMQSDKGSIPDRFSAQQFSDYHSELNMSSLELGDSALYFCASRSTAGYTGELFFGEGSRLTVL.

This clonotype was recorded many times. The chain joins TRBV3-1 to TRBJ2-5; the match to TRBD2 covers 10 bases. The CDR3 runs 15 residues. V lost 0 bases and J lost 5; bases outside the gene matches: 3. Germline V gene data show CDR1 as LGHDT and CDR2 as YNNKEL (reference sequence). The CDR3 coding sequence is TGTGCCAGCAGCCAAGAACTAGCGGGGTATGAGACCCAGTACTTC. This gives the protein CASSQELAGYETQYF.

This clonotype has ten or more counts. J is TRBJ2-7 and V is TRBV6-1; 7 nucleotides line up with TRBD2. The germline CDR1 and CDR2 sequences are MNHNS and SASEGT. J lost 0 bases, V lost 4 bases, and 3 bases had no gene match. The CDR3 totals 14 residues. The CDR3 DNA sequence: TGTGCCAGCAGTGGGGGGGGGAGCTCCTACGAGCAGTACTTC. Its translation: CASSGGGSSYEQYF.